The text below deals with one T cell receptor (beta chain). During active infection, Seattle patients enrolled and were then monitored through disease. The entry originates in a study of blood T cell repertoires in COVID-19. Whole-study context: COVID-19 samples, acute and convalescent, were from the United States, Italy and Spain. PBMCs, B-cell-depleted T cells, or T cells provided the cDNA or gDNA that made up the material.

V was shortened by 2 bases and J by 0 bases, with 7 bases between the two germline ends. This CDR3 has 13 residues. The germline V gene has CDR1 GTSNPN and CDR2 SVGIG (reference sequence). Under the authors' procedure: Estimation of nucleated cell counts relied on the amplification of reference gene primers. Measured with immunoSEQ multiplex PCR; TCRdb has only the in-frame clones, and not every one. That table furnishes V, J and clone size, whereas the DNA furnished D and trimming. The sample includes about 480,000 clones, approximately 92% of them seen just once. The sequence derives from a man younger than 35 with COVID-19, enrolled during active disease. The chain has TRBV30 and TRBJ1-1; D unresolved. Material: peripheral blood. CDR3 residues: CAWSRTLNTEAFF. The DNA of the CDR3 is TGTGCCTGGAGTAGGACTCTGAACACTGAAGCTTTCTTT.